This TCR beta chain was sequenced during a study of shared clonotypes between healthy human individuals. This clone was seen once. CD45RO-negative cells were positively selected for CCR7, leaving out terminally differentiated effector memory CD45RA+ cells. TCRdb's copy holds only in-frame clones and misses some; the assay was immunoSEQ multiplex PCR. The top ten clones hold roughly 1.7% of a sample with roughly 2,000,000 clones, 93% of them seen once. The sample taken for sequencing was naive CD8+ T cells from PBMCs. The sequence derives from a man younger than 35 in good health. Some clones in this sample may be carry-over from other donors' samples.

The CDR3 spells CASSLGEDEQYF. The CDR3 DNA is TGTGCCAGCAGCTTGGGGGAGGACGAGCAGTACTTC. The V gene is TRBV5-4, the J gene TRBJ2-7; possible D gene TRBD2, 6 bases. Germline V gene lookup returns CDR1 SGHNT and CDR2 YYREEE (reference sequence). The CDR3 covers 12 residues. Trimming shortened V by 0 bases and J by 5 bases, and 6 bases separated the two germline ends. Together with reference TRBV5-4 and TRBJ2-7, the CDR3 gives the full variable domain: ETGVTQSPTHLIKTRGQQVTLRCSSQSGHNTVSWYQQALGQGPQFIFQYYREEENGRGNFPPRFSGLQFPNYSSELNVNALELDDSALYLCASSLGEDEQYFGPGTRLTVT.